This T cell receptor (beta chain) was identified during a study of blood T cells in healthy people across ages. Primers used in a second PCR of roughly 6 to 12 cycles were a sample-barcoded 5' primer and a J-beta primer mix. Each CDR3 protein is one row after TCRdb ran MiXCR on the 5' RACE reads. The top ten hold approximately 7.9% of the sample, which has around 1.5 million distinct CDR3 sequences, around 39% seen once. Per germline, CDR1 MNHNS and CDR2 SASEGT. V shed 8 bases, J shed 2 bases, and the junction held 2 bases outside the gene matches. The CDR3 spans 12 residues. The gene calls are TRBV6-1 and TRBJ1-1; TRBD1 aligns across 7 bases. Sequencing used blood. The receptor was isolated from a woman aged 18-29 years in good health. CDR3 loop: CASQGENTEAFF. CDR3 DNA: TGTGCCAGCCAGGGGGAAAACACTGAAGCTTTCTTT.